This entry is about one T cell receptor (beta chain). The antigen is unknown. The sample has other DNA sequences that encode this CDR3 too. 60 Vbeta and 13 Jbeta primers were used in PCR. Clones were sequenced by immunoSEQ multiplex PCR, and TCRdb holds only the in-frame ones, with some missing. Counted here are more than 85,000 clones, around four fifths occurring once; the ten biggest clones make up 6.5% to 9.5%. The data stem from a study of cytomegalovirus exposure and HLA in healthy donors. With 4 bases clipped from V and 0 bases from J, the junction kept 2 bases outside the gene matches. Germline V gene sequence: CDR1 SGHRS, CDR2 YFSETQ. The CDR3 totals 15 residues. The study, taken as a whole, reports: V- and J-gene trimming of TCR beta was linked (in a later analysis) to a missense DCLRE1C variant. Listed as cytomegalovirus-associated were about 160 TCR beta chains. Clonal expansion, a later analysis showed, was greater in HLA-associated TCR beta chains than in equally common others.

Material: PBMCs. The TCR originated in a woman in her thirties or forties in good health and CMV-seropositive. The rearrangement joins TRBV5-1 to TRBJ1-3; 9 nucleotides line up with TRBD1. In DNA, the CDR3 is TGCGCCAGCAGCCCGGGACAGGGCTCTGGAAACACCATATATTTT. This gives the protein CASSPGQGSGNTIYF.